A selection of T cell receptor beta chains follows, all from one sample in a study of control samples from healthy donors and cancer patients. Clones were read by immunoSEQ multiplex PCR, and TCRdb kept only the in-frame ones, dropping some. The sample has tens of thousands of clones; 92% are singletons. Sequencing used PBMCs. The receptors here all came from a man aged 35 to 55 with colorectal cancer. The CDR3 runs from the conserved cysteine through the conserved F or W. A D gene is named only where the DNA matches it firmly. The size entry is marked missing in some rows and otherwise reads once, few, many or a size class.

>.|TRBV19|TRBD1|TRBJ1-4
CASSQQGATNEKLFF
TGTGCCAGTAGTCAGCAGGGGGCTACTAATGAAAAACTGTTTTTT
>.|TRBV7-9|TRBD1|TRBJ1-6
CASSFGQGFYNSPLHF
TGTGCCAGCAGCTTTGGACAGGGATTTTATAATTCACCCCTCCACTTT
>.|TRBV6-5|TRBD1|TRBJ1-5
CASRPGTGNNQPQHF
TGTGCCAGCAGACCCGGGACAGGGAACAATCAGCCCCAGCATTTT
>.|TRBV4-3|.|TRBJ2-3
CASSPGRSWGPSTDTQYF
TGCGCCAGCAGCCCGGGGAGATCGTGGGGGCCTTCCACAGATACGCAGTATTTT
>once|TRBV6-6|.|TRBJ2-5
CASSLTGVGETQYF
TGTGCCAGCAGCCTCACGGGGGTGGGAGAGACCCAGTACTTC
>.|TRBV5-4|TRBD2|TRBJ2-3
CASSFGLAGTDTQYF
TGTGCCAGCAGCTTTGGACTAGCGGGCACAGATACGCAGTATTTT
>.|TRBV11-3|TRBD2|TRBJ2-3
CASSIPTSGGAVEQYF
TGTGCCAGCAGCATACCTACTAGCGGGGGGGCTGTTGAGCAGTATTTT
>.|TRBV10-2|.|TRBJ1-3
CASSSAGSSGNTIYF
TGCGCCAGCAGCTCTGCTGGGAGCTCTGGAAACACCATATATTTT
>.|TRBV6-1|.|TRBJ1-3
CASSDGSSGNTIYF
TGTGCCAGCAGTGATGGCAGCTCTGGAAACACCATATATTTT
>.|TRBV3-1/TRBV3-2|TRBD2|TRBJ2-3
CASSQDPLPTAGGTDTQYF
TGTGCCAGCAGCCAAGATCCACTCCCCACGGCGGGGGGCACAGATACGCAGTATTTT
>.|TRBV5-1|.|TRBJ2-3
CASSLDGVRDTQYF
TGCGCCAGCAGCTTGGACGGAGTGCGGGATACGCAGTATTTT
>.|TRBV5-5|.|TRBJ1-1
CASSLTGNTEAFF
TGTGCCAGCAGCTTAACAGGCAACACTGAAGCTTTCTTT
>few|TRBV7-2|TRBD1|TRBJ2-7
CASSLAGTGGQYEQYF
TGTGCCAGCAGCTTAGCTGGGACAGGGGGCCAATACGAGCAGTACTTC
>.|TRBV19|.|TRBJ1-1
CASSEQGGITEAFF
TGTGCCAGTAGCGAACAGGGTGGTATCACTGAAGCTTTCTTT
>.|TRBV12-5|.|TRBJ1-6
CASGSGDSPLHF
TGTGCTAGTGGTTCCGGGGATTCACCCCTCCACTTT
>.|TRBV6-5|.|TRBJ1-6
CASSWASSSYNSPLHF
TGTGCCAGCAGTTGGGCCTCAAGCTCCTATAATTCACCCCTCCACTTT
>once|TRBV27|TRBD2|TRBJ2-3
CASSSGLAGAKDTQYF
TGTGCCAGCAGTTCCGGACTAGCGGGGGCTAAAGATACGCAGTATTTT
>.|TRBV7-9|.|TRBJ1-5
CASSFTGGSQPQHF
TGTGCCAGCAGCTTTACCGGAGGAAGTCAGCCCCAGCATTTT
>.|TRBV18|.|TRBJ2-2
CASSLKDNTGELFF
TGTGCCAGCTCACTAAAGGACAACACCGGGGAGCTGTTTTTT
>few|TRBV7-8|.|TRBJ2-7
CASSLNRRSYEQYF
TGTGCCAGCAGCTTGAACAGGAGATCCTACGAGCAGTACTTC